This T cell receptor beta chain was profiled in a study of early T cells in non-severe SARS-CoV-2 infection. Study-wide context: Sequencing of unsorted whole blood was done on bulk RNA, leaving chains unpaired. Study-level results: Matching results from VDJdb favored anti-spike CD8 responses, leaving private and CD4 specificities undetected.

Attached unique molecular identifiers marked individual cDNA molecules. TCRdb reprocessed the 5' RACE reads via MiXCR and lists one record per CDR3 protein. Here the sample spans about 66,000 distinct CDR3 sequences, about 17% being singletons. Note on this clonotype: What it binds is unknown.

This CDR3 comprises 12 residues. Between the trimmed V and J ends, which lost 5 bases and 3 bases, there was a span of 8 bases. CDR1 is SGHVS, CDR2 FNYEAQ, per germline. This clonotype originated in an adult who was a healthcare worker with PCR-confirmed SARS-CoV-2 infection or an uninfected control (not recorded which). Sequenced here: whole blood, sampled at baseline. The chain combines TRBV7-6 with TRBJ2-7; D gene ambiguous. The CDR3 loop reads CASSNRGYEQYF. The DNA for the CDR3 is TGTGCCAGCAGCAACAGAGGCTACGAGCAGTACTTC. Full variable domain (rest looked up from reference TRBV7-6 and TRBJ2-7): GAGVSQSPRYKVTKRGQDVALRCDPISGHVSLYWYRQALGQGPEFLTYFNYEAQQDKSGLPNDRFSAERPEGSISTLTIQRTEQRDSAMYRCASSNRGYEQYFGPGTRLTVT.